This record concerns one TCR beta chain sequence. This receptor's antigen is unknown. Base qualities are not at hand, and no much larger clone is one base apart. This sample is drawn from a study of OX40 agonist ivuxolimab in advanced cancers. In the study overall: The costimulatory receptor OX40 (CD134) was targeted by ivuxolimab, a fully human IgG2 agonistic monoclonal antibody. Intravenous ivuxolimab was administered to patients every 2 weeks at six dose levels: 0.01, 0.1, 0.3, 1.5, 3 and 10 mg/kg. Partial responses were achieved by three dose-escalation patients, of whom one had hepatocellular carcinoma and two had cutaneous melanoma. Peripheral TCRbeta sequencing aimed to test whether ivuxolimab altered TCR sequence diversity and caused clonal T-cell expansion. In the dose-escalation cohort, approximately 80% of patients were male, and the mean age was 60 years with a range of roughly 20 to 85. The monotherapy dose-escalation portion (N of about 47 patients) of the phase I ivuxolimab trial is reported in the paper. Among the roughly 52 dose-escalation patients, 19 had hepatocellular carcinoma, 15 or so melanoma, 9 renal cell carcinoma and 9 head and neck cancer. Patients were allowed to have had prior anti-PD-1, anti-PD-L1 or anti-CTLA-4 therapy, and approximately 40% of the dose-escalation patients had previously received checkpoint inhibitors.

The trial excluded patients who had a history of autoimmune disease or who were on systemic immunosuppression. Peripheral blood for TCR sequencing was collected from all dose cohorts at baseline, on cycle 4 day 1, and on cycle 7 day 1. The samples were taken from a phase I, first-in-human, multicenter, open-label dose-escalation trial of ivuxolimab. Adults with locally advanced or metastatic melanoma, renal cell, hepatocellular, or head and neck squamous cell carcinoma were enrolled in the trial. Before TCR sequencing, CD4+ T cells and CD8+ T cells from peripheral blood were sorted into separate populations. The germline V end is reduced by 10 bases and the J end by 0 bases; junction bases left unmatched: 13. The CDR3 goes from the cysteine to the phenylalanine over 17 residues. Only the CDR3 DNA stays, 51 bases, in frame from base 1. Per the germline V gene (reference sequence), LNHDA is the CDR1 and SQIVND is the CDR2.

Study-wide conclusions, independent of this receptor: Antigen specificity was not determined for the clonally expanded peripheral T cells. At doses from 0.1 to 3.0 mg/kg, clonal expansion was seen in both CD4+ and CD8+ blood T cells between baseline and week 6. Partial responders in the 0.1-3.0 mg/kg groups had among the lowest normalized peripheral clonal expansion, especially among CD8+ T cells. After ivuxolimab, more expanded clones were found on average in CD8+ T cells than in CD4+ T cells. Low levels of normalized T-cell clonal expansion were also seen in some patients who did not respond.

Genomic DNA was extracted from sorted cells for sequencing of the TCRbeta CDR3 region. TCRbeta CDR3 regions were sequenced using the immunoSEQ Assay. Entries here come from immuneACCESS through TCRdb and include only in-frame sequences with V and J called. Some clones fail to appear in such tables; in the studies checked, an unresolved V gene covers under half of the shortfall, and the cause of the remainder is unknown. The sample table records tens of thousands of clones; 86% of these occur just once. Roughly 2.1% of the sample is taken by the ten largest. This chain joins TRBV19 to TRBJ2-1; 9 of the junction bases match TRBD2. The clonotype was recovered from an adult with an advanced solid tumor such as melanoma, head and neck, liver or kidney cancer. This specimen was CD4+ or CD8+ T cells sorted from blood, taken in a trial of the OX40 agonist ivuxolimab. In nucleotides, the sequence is TGTGCCACCACATCCCGGGATAGCGGGGGCTCCTACAATGAGCAGTTCTTC. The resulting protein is CATTSRDSGGSYNEQFF.